The sequence of this TCR beta chain was determined in a study of shared clonotypes between healthy human individuals. Whole-study results and caveats: Naive subsets usually exceeded memory subsets in estimated richness. The rarefaction results pointed to incomplete sorted-subset sequencing despite large depth. Generation probabilities of non-shared clonotypes were lower (relative to those shared by all four donors).

Sequencing was performed with immunoSEQ multiplex PCR; in TCRdb, only in-frame clones are kept and a portion is missing. The sample lists 1,500,000 or so clones; 98% were seen once. Adult donors, all healthy and HIV-negative, had no recent acute infections or vaccinations. Turning to this clone: Its antigen is as yet unknown. Distinct nucleotide sequences in the sample also encode this CDR3.

Sequencing was performed on naive CD4+ T cells sorted from blood. Subset specified: CD45RA+ positively selected. This receptor was obtained from a young man in good health.

CDR3: CASSRQGGHEQYF. The CDR3 DNA reads as TGTGCCAGCAGTAGACAGGGCGGGCACGAGCAGTACTTC. The V and J genes are TRBV6-5 and TRBJ2-7, with 7 bases matching TRBD1. This CDR3 contains 13 residues. With 5 bases clipped from V and 5 bases from J, the junction kept 6 bases outside the gene matches. Germline V gene sequence: CDR1 MNHEY, CDR2 SVGAGI.